This TCR beta chain was identified during a study of shared clonotypes between healthy human individuals. Whole-study context: Per donor, three plates held CD4 naive cells, three held CD4 memory, two held CD8 naive and one held CD8 memory. Study-wide results and limits: Roughly 4.6% of naive CD4 clonotypes were common to four donors. When compared with the clonotypes that were shared by all four sorted-subset donors, the non-shared clonotypes turned out to have lower generation probabilities.

The test was conducted at deep level. Libraries were prepared by immunoSEQ multiplex PCR; TCRdb keeps only in-frame clonotypes and omits some of them. The table has 600,000 to 800,000 clones, roughly 72% seen once. Trimming pared 1 base from V and 2 bases from J, leaving 12 bases between. Germline CDR1 reads MGHRA; CDR2 reads YSYEKL. The CDR3 is 16 residues long. Remarks on this clone: As yet, its antigen is unknown.

This sequence originates from a woman in her thirties in good health. The sequencing sample was made of memory CD4+ T cells sorted from blood. Subset in this sample: CD45RA-negative fraction. The V call is TRBV4-1, the J call TRBJ1-5; D gene ambiguous. The CDR3 sequence: CASSQVAGKGNQPQHF. In DNA form, the CDR3 reads TGCGCCAGCAGCCAAGTCGCGGGGAAGGGCAATCAGCCCCAGCATTTT.